This note documents a single T cell receptor beta chain sequence. The PCR ran on 60 Vbeta and 13 Jbeta primers. Clones were sequenced by immunoSEQ multiplex PCR, and TCRdb holds only the in-frame ones, with some missing. The sample lists about 120,000 clones, around four fifths occurring once. The source of the sample is a study of cytomegalovirus exposure and HLA in healthy donors. CDR3 length equals 14 residues. V was cut by 5 bases and J by 4 bases, with 15 bases left in between. Germline V gene lookup returns CDR1 LNHNV and CDR2 YYDKDF (reference sequence). Healthy donors of bone marrow made up the group.

The material sequenced was PBMCs. The sequence was obtained from a man between 25 and 39 years old in good health and CMV-seropositive. The chain links TRBV15 to TRBJ2-7; D not resolved. The CDR3 nucleotides are TGTGCCACCAGCTTACAACGGGTTGTATACGAGCAGTACTTC. Translated, it gives CATSLQRVVYEQYF.